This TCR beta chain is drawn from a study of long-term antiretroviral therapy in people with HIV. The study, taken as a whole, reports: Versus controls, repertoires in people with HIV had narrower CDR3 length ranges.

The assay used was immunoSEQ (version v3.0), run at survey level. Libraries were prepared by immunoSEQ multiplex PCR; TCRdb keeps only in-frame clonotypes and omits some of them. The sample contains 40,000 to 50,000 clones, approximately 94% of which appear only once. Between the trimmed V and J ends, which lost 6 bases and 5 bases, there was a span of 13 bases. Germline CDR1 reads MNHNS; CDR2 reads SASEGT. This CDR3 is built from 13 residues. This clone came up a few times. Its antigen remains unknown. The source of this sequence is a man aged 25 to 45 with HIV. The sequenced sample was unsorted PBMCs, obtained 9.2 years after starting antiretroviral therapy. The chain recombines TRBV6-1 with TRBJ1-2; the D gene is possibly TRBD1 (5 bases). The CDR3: CASSSDIEYGYTF. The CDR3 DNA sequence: TGTGCCAGCAGCTCGGACATCGAATATGGCTACACCTTC.